This TCR beta chain was observed in a study of shared clonotypes between healthy human individuals. Broader study findings: The generation probabilities recorded for non-shared clonotypes fell below those of clonotypes shared by all four donors.

V was cut by 4 bases and J by 6 bases, with 16 bases left in between. CDR1 is SQVTM, CDR2 ANQGSEA, per germline. The CDR3 has 13 residues. This table comes from immunoSEQ multiplex PCR, and its TCRdb copy is limited to in-frame clones, with some not included. The sample holds more than 2,000,000 clones, 85% to 95% seen once. This clone was observed once. Its cognate antigen is unknown. The chain couples TRBV29-1 to TRBJ2-7; D unresolved. The sample consisted of naive CD4+ T cells from PBMCs. As for subset: CD45RA+ positively selected. The origin of this receptor is a young man in good health. Some clones in this sample may be carry-over from other donors' samples. CDR3 bases: TGCAGCGTTGTAGTTAGTGCCCTGGGCGAGCAGTACTTC. Its protein product is CSVVVSALGEQYF.